These 20 T cell receptor beta chains originate from one sample sequenced in a study of blood T cell repertoires in COVID-19. Libraries were prepared by immunoSEQ multiplex PCR; TCRdb keeps only in-frame clonotypes and omits some of them. This sample has some 80,000 clones; about 88% occur once, and the top ten carry around 9.9%. Sequencing was done on a sample of peripheral blood. These receptors were taken from a man aged 55 to 70 with COVID-19, enrolled during active disease.

The rearrangement links TRBV6-5 to TRBJ1-6, with no clear D. The CDR3 loop spans 16 amino acids. Trimming left V 0 bases short and J 0 bases short, with 6 bases between. Germline V gives CDR1 MNHEY, CDR2 SVGAGI. The CDR3 DNA follows: TGTGCCAGCAGTTACTCTGGTAGCTCCTATAATTCACCCCTCCACTTT. Translated: CASSYSGSSYNSPLHF.

This rearrangement joins TRBV10-2 to TRBJ1-3; D may be TRBD1 (5 bases). This CDR3 comprises 17 residues. Germline V gene sequence: CDR1 WSHSY, CDR2 SAAADI. Trimming removed 6 bases at V and 8 bases at J, with 26 bases between. CDR3 nucleotide sequence: TGCGCCAGCAGCCAATCCGCCCCCGGGCAGGGAAGACACACCATATATTTT. It translates to CASSQSAPGQGRHTIYF.

This chain uses TRBV9 with TRBJ1-4, with 7 bases that match TRBD1. With V trimmed by 4 bases and J by 6 bases, 15 bases remained unmatched. The germline gives CDR1 SGDLS, CDR2 YYNGEE. The CDR3 has 17 residues. The CDR3 coding sequence is TGTGCCAGCAGCACGGACAGGTCCCTAGGTCCCTATGAAAAACTGTTTTTT. Protein sequence: CASSTDRSLGPYEKLFF. Full variable domain (outside the CDR3, taken from reference TRBV9 and TRBJ1-4): DSGVTQTPKHLITATGQRVTLRCSPRSGDLSVYWYQQSLDQGLQFLIQYYNGEERAKGNILERFSAQQFPDLHSELNLSSLELGDSALYFCASSTDRSLGPYEKLFFGSGTQLSVL.

This clone was counted a single time. The CDR3 here is CASSLNTGNGEYF. In DNA form, the CDR3 reads TGTGCCAGCAGTCTCAACACGGGGAATGGGGAGTATTTT. The chain couples TRBV28 to TRBJ2-3; TRBD2 might be the D (5 bases). The CDR3 runs 13 residues. Looked up from germline, CDR1 is MDHEN and CDR2 is SYDVKM. V was clipped by 5 bases and J by 13 bases, with 19 bases between them.

The rearrangement links TRBV6-5 to TRBJ1-2, with TRBD1 identical over 7 bases. The germline CDR1 and CDR2 sequences are MNHEY and SVGAGI. The CDR3 has 13 residues. The J segment lost 5 bases and the V segment lost 9 bases, leaving 9 bases of the junction unmatched. CDR3 amino acids: CASFTGVRYGYTF. CDR3 sequence (DNA): TGTGCCAGTTTTACAGGGGTTCGGTATGGCTACACCTTC.

CDR3 sequence (DNA): TGCGCCAGCGGGGCTGGACTAGCGGGAGGTGATGAGCAGTTCTTC. It is translated as CASGAGLAGGDEQFF. The chain joins TRBV10-1 to TRBJ2-1, with 14 positions matching TRBD2. Germline CDR1 reads WNHNN; CDR2 reads SYGVQD (reference sequence). With 8 bases clipped from V and 8 bases from J, the junction kept 8 bases outside the gene matches. The CDR3 is 15 residues long.

This clone occurred once. The chain joins TRBV30 to TRBJ1-2; a weak D match, TRBD1 (5 bases). This CDR3 is built from 18 residues. The V and J ends lost 5 bases and 0 bases respectively, with 25 bases between them. Germline assignment: CDR1 GTSNPN and CDR2 SVGIG (reference sequence). The CDR3 DNA is TGTGCCTGGGGCCAGGGTGATAGGAAAGGGCCACCTAACTATGGCTACACCTTC. It encodes CAWGQGDRKGPPNYGYTF.

This sequence joins TRBV28 and TRBJ1-2; no definite D call. Germline CDR1 and CDR2: MDHEN and SYDVKM. Between the trimmed V and J ends, which lost 4 bases and 8 bases, there was a span of 8 bases. CDR3 length equals 11 residues. This CDR3 is CASSSFIGYTF. In DNA form, the CDR3 reads TGTGCCAGCAGTTCTTTTATCGGCTACACCTTC.

The chain uses TRBV3-1 (or the pseudogene TRBV3-2) and TRBJ1-4, with 9 bases lining up with TRBD1. Germline V CDR1 and CDR2: LGHDT, YNNKEL (reference sequence). This CDR3 contains 12 residues. With V trimmed by 7 bases and J by 7 bases, 1 base remained unmatched. CDR3 coding DNA: TGTGCCAGCAAGACAGGGGGTGAAAAACTGTTTTTT. Protein product: CASKTGGEKLFF.

The V call is TRBV30, the J call TRBJ2-2; maybe TRBD2 (6 bases). Germline V CDR1 and CDR2: GTSNPN, SVGIG (reference sequence). The CDR3 totals 13 residues. CDR3 DNA: TGTGCTTCCTCCGGGAGTAGGGCCGGGGAGCTGTTTTTT. Translation gives CASSGSRAGELFF.

This clone was seen only a few times. The chain employs TRBV6-5 and TRBJ1-1, with TRBD1 matching 8 bases. J was trimmed by 8 bases and V by 6 bases; bases with no gene match: 8. Per germline, CDR1 MNHEY and CDR2 SVGAGI. The CDR3 is made up of 13 amino acids. In nucleotides, the CDR3 is TGTGCCAGCAGGATATCAGGGGGCAGAGAAGCTTTCTTT. It yields the protein CASRISGGREAFF.

This clone was picked up one time. The chain is built from TRBV28 and TRBJ1-3; TRBD1 might be the D (5 bases). Germline loops: CDR1 MDHEN, CDR2 SYDVKM. Trimming took off 2 bases at V and 0 bases at J, with 8 bases between the two ends. The CDR3 consists of 15 residues. Written as DNA, the CDR3 is TGTGCCAGCAGTTTAGGGGGGAACTCTGGAAACACCATATATTTT. Protein: CASSLGGNSGNTIYF.

The V call is TRBV28, the J call TRBJ2-3, with a weak D call TRBD2 (6 bases). CDR1 is MDHEN, CDR2 SYDVKM, per germline. Trimming stripped 3 bases from V and 11 bases from J, with 12 bases between. The CDR3 loop spans 12 amino acids. Here the CDR3 DNA reads TGTGCCAGCAGTTTTACCGGCGGGATGCAGTATTTT. As protein: CASSFTGGMQYF.

V and J are TRBV3-1 (or the pseudogene TRBV3-2) and TRBJ1-2; maybe TRBD1 (6 bases). V was pared by 5 bases and J by 0 bases, with 13 bases between. The length of the CDR3 is 15 residues. CDR1 LGHDT and CDR2 YNNKEL come from the germline V gene (reference sequence). The CDR3 DNA sequence: TGTGCCAGCAGCTCCCAAGGGGGAGCTAACTATGGCTACACCTTC. Amino acid sequence: CASSSQGGANYGYTF.

In DNA form, the CDR3 reads TGTGCCAGCAGCCCAGGACAGAATGAGCAGTTCTTC. Its translation: CASSPGQNEQFF. The rearrangement uses TRBV14 and TRBJ2-1, with D possibly being TRBD1 (6 bases). Per germline, CDR1 SGHDN and CDR2 FVKESK. There are 12 residues in the CDR3. The V end was cut by 4 bases, the J end by 7 bases, with 8 bases between.

The chain carries TRBV19 and TRBJ2-5; D might be TRBD2 (6 bases). Germline V gene lookup returns CDR1 LNHDA and CDR2 SQIVND (reference sequence). V lost 4 bases to trimming and J lost 3 bases, with 15 bases between them. The CDR3 covers 15 residues. The CDR3 sequence is CASSKASASEETQYF. In DNA form, the CDR3 reads TGTGCCAGTAGTAAAGCGTCGGCTAGCGAAGAGACCCAGTACTTC.

V gene TRBV5-6 combines with J gene TRBJ2-1; a possible D gene is TRBD1 (5 bases). CDR3 length: 16 amino acids. Looked up from germline, CDR1 is SGHDT and CDR2 is YYEEEE. Trimming left V 4 bases short and J 0 bases short, with 14 bases between. The CDR3 coding sequence is TGTGCCAGCAGCATCCACAGGAAGAGCTCCTACAATGAGCAGTTCTTC. Translating gives CASSIHRKSSYNEQFF.

By share, this clone counts as medium-sized (0.01 to 0.1%). The chain employs TRBV24-1 and TRBJ1-6; tentatively, D is TRBD1 (5 bases). Germline values: CDR1 KGHDR, CDR2 SFDVKD. Trimming shortened V by 4 bases and J by 14 bases, and 14 bases separated the two germline ends. The CDR3 contains 13 residues. The CDR3, as DNA: TGTGCCACCAGTGAGGGGGACGGGGGGACCCTCCACTTT. It is translated as CATSEGDGGTLHF.

The J gene is TRBJ2-2, the V gene TRBV4-1, with 9 bases aligning to TRBD1. V was clipped by 0 bases and J by 4 bases; unmatched bases: 0. This CDR3 region has 15 residues. Germline assignment: CDR1 MGHRA and CDR2 YSYEKL. DNA of the CDR3: TGCGCCAGCAGCCAAGAGACAGGGGGCACCGGGGAGCTGTTTTTT. Translated, it gives CASSQETGGTGELFF.

This chain uses TRBV27 with TRBJ2-2, with 8 bases that match TRBD2. Unmatched junction bases numbered 14, after V lost 5 bases and J lost 3 bases. There are 18 residues in the CDR3. Per the germline V gene, CDR1 is MNHEY and CDR2 is SMNVEV (reference sequence). The CDR3 DNA reads as TGTGCCAGCAGTCCCCGGGGGCGGGGGGCCTCGGACACCGGGGAGCTGTTTTTT. This encodes CASSPRGRGASDTGELFF.